The 5 T cell receptor beta chains presented below share a single source sample, sequenced in a study of T cells in Graves' hyperthyroidism and ophthalmopathy. RNA transcripts yielded amplified TCR beta CDR3 regions. First-round RT-PCR of the TCR CDR3 relied on the HTBI primer set. TCRdb used MiXCR to reprocess the multiplex PCR reads, holding one entry per CDR3 protein. The top ten hold approximately 8.4% of the sample, which has roughly 740,000 distinct CDR3 sequences, approximately 16% seen once. The source material was blood. The source is a man younger than 35 with Graves' hyperthyroidism.

Many counts were recorded for this clonotype. The V gene is TRBV7-2, the J gene TRBJ2-3; D is unclear. The CDR3 is 15 amino acids. Per the germline V gene, CDR1 is SGHTA and CDR2 is FQGNSA. V was cut by 5 bases and J by 0 bases, with 12 bases left in between. This chain's CDR3 is CASSPGGSSTDTQYF. DNA for the CDR3: TGTGCCAGCAGCCCAGGTGGTAGCAGCACAGATACGCAGTATTTT. Based on the CDR3 plus reference TRBV7-2 and TRBJ2-3, the full variable domain is GAGVSQSPSNKVTEKGKDVELRCDPISGHTALYWYRQSLGQGLEFLIYFQGNSAPDKSGLPSDRFSAERTGGSVSTLTIQRTQQEDSAVYLCASSPGGSSTDTQYFGPGTRLTVL.

The rearrangement links TRBV9 to TRBJ2-3; perhaps TRBD2 as D (6 bases). This CDR3 spans 15 amino acids. Germline V gene data show CDR1 as SGDLS and CDR2 as YYNGEE. V was shortened by 0 bases and J by 0 bases, with 8 bases between the two germline ends. The CDR3 spells CASSVGGVSTDTQYF. The CDR3, as DNA: TGTGCCAGCAGCGTAGGGGGGGTTAGCACAGATACGCAGTATTTT. Supplemented by reference TRBV9 and TRBJ2-3, the full variable domain reads DSGVTQTPKHLITATGQRVTLRCSPRSGDLSVYWYQQSLDQGLQFLIQYYNGEERAKGNILERFSAQQFPDLHSELNLSSLELGDSALYFCASSVGGVSTDTQYFGPGTRLTVL.

The chain is built from TRBV7-9 and TRBJ2-7; 11 bases align to TRBD2. The germline V gene encodes CDR1 SEHNR and CDR2 FQNEAQ (reference sequence). Germline trimming cut 0 bases from V and 5 bases from J; bases unmatched to any gene: 9. CDR3 length: 17 amino acids. This CDR3 is CASSLALLAGAGNEQYF. As DNA, the CDR3 is TGTGCCAGCAGCTTAGCCCTACTAGCGGGGGCGGGCAACGAGCAGTACTTC.

The V gene is TRBV11-3, the J gene TRBJ2-3; the match to TRBD2 covers 7 bases. CDR1 and CDR2 (germline): SGHNT, YENEEA. The J segment lost 3 bases and the V segment lost 2 bases, leaving 11 bases of the junction unmatched. The CDR3 covers 17 residues. This CDR3 reads CASSLQTPSGITDTQYF. CDR3 bases: TGTGCCAGCAGCTTACAAACCCCTAGCGGAATTACAGATACGCAGTATTTT.

In its sample, this clonotype was seen a few times. The V and J genes are TRBV20-1 and TRBJ2-4, with D possibly matching TRBD2 (6 bases). Trimming cost V 6 bases and J 8 bases, with 14 bases left between them. From germline, CDR1 is DFQATT and CDR2 SNEGSKA (reference sequence). The CDR3 covers 12 residues. For the CDR3, the DNA is TGCAGTGCCCTGGGACTGGGTGACATTCAGTACTTC. Residues: CSALGLGDIQYF.